These 21 T cell receptor beta chains were sequenced from one sample in a study of cytomegalovirus exposure and HLA in healthy donors. Primers: 60 Vbeta forward and 13 Jbeta reverse. Produced via immunoSEQ multiplex PCR; TCRdb's table is partial and in-frame only. The sample consists of tens of thousands of clones, roughly half of them appearing once. Sequenced: PBMCs. Receptors originate from a human donor in good health.

The rearrangement links TRBV5-1 to TRBJ2-2; possible D gene TRBD2, 5 bases. V was clipped by 3 bases and J by 11 bases, with 11 bases between them. The CDR3 spans 12 residues. Germline CDR1 reads SGHRS; CDR2 reads YFSETQ. The CDR3: CASSSDGGELFF. The CDR3 DNA reads TGCGCCAGCAGCTCTGACGGAGGTGAGCTGTTTTTT.

V usage is TRBV5-4 and J usage is TRBJ1-4; 7 bases are shared with TRBD1. The V and J ends lost 0 bases and 0 bases, in that order; junction bases with no gene match: 5. Germline loops: CDR1 SGHNT, CDR2 YYREEE (reference sequence). This CDR3 has 17 residues. CDR3 loop: CASSLDRGLATNEKLFF. The CDR3 region has the DNA TGTGCCAGCAGCTTGGACAGGGGCCTTGCAACTAATGAAAAACTGTTTTTT. The complete variable domain, with remaining parts taken from reference TRBV5-4 and TRBJ1-4, reads ETGVTQSPTHLIKTRGQQVTLRCSSQSGHNTVSWYQQALGQGPQFIFQYYREEENGRGNFPPRFSGLQFPNYSSELNVNALELDDSALYLCASSLDRGLATNEKLFFGSGTQLSVL.

The rearrangement links TRBV9 to TRBJ1-2; D possibly corresponds to TRBD1 (5 bases). CDR1 is SGDLS, CDR2 YYNGEE, per germline. The CDR3 runs 15 residues. V was trimmed by 0 bases and J by 1 base, leaving 10 bases between them. CDR3 in amino acids: CASSVEVQGNYGYTF. The CDR3 DNA follows: TGTGCCAGCAGCGTAGAAGTTCAGGGTAACTATGGCTACACCTTC.

The V gene is TRBV30, the J gene TRBJ1-1, with 9 bases matching TRBD1. Unmatched junction bases numbered 13, after V lost 6 bases and J lost 5 bases. The CDR3 extends over 15 amino acids. Germline V CDR1 and CDR2: GTSNPN, SVGIG (reference sequence). The CDR3 DNA reads as TGTGCCTGCCACCCGGGACAGGGATTAGGGACTGAAGCTTTCTTT. This translates into CACHPGQGLGTEAFF.

The gene calls are TRBV6-6 and TRBJ1-6; D might be TRBD1 (6 bases). This CDR3 is 12 amino acids long. Per the germline V gene, CDR1 is MNHNY and CDR2 is SVGAGI (reference sequence). V was shortened by 3 bases and J by 15 bases, with 12 bases between the two germline ends. CDR3 coding DNA: TGTGCCAGCAGTTATGCCAGGGGTCGCCTCCACTTT. This translates into CASSYARGRLHF.

This clone was seen a handful of times. The chain recombines TRBV7-6 with TRBJ1-4; D ambiguous. Between the trimmed V and J ends, which lost 6 bases and 1 base, there was a span of 9 bases. The CDR3 is made up of 14 amino acids. From germline, CDR1 is SGHVS and CDR2 FNYEAQ. CDR3 amino acids: CASSSTGTNEKLFF. CDR3 in DNA: TGTGCCAGCAGTTCGACGGGAACTAATGAAAAACTGTTTTTT.

This chain uses TRBV15 with TRBJ2-7, with TRBD1 matching 12 bases. Germline trimming cut 5 bases from V and 7 bases from J; bases unmatched to any gene: 12. The CDR3 totals 16 residues. Germline V gene data show CDR1 as LNHNV and CDR2 as YYDKDF (reference sequence). The CDR3 loop is CATSPYPGQGAEEQYF. DNA of the CDR3: TGTGCCACCAGCCCCTACCCGGGACAGGGGGCTGAGGAGCAGTACTTC.

The CDR3: CASSLNHRGNQPQHF. The CDR3 coding sequence is TGTGCCAGCAGTTTGAACCACAGGGGCAATCAGCCCCAGCATTTT. The chain carries TRBV27 and TRBJ1-5; a possible D gene is TRBD1 (6 bases). Trimming cost V 3 bases and J 2 bases, with 11 bases left between them. The CDR3 runs to 15 residues. Germline CDR1 reads MNHEY; CDR2 reads SMNVEV (reference sequence).

The V gene is TRBV27, the J gene TRBJ2-2; 9 bases align to TRBD1. The germline gives CDR1 MNHEY, CDR2 SMNVEV (reference sequence). V trimming: 1 base; J trimming: 5 bases; junction bases outside the gene matches: 11. The CDR3 runs 18 residues. The CDR3 sequence: CASSLWTAGQGGTGELFF. The CDR3, as DNA: TGTGCCAGCAGTTTATGGACCGCGGGACAGGGCGGGACCGGGGAGCTGTTTTTT.

V and J are TRBV6-5 and TRBJ1-5; perhaps TRBD1 as D (6 bases). The V end lost 0 bases, the J end lost 6 bases, and 12 bases lay between the germline ends. This CDR3 contains 15 residues. In germline, CDR1 is MNHEY, CDR2 SVGAGI. The CDR3 bases are TGTGCCAGCAGTTACTCAGGCAGGGGTGGTCAGCCCCAGCATTTT. Encoded protein: CASSYSGRGGQPQHF.

The V and J genes are TRBV30 and TRBJ1-4, with D possibly being TRBD1 (6 bases). This CDR3 is built from 13 residues. Trimming took off 4 bases at V and 7 bases at J, with 13 bases between the two ends. Germline V lookup: CDR1 GTSNPN, CDR2 SVGIG (reference sequence). The CDR3 protein is CAWIRGYGEKLFF. CDR3 coding DNA: TGTGCCTGGATCAGGGGTTACGGTGAAAAACTGTTTTTT.

The chain recombines TRBV7-2 with TRBJ1-5, with D possibly being TRBD1 (5 bases). In germline, CDR1 is SGHTA, CDR2 FQGNSA. The CDR3 length is 14 residues. V lost 4 bases to trimming and J lost 0 bases, with 7 bases between them. The DNA for the CDR3 is TGTGCCAGCAGCTCCGACAGTAGCAATCAGCCCCAGCATTTT. It codes for CASSSDSSNQPQHF.

The sample holds a few counts of this clone. The chain couples TRBV11-3 to TRBJ1-3; no clear D gene. The V end was cut by 5 bases, the J end by 2 bases, with 10 bases between. The CDR3 is made up of 14 amino acids. The germline CDR1 and CDR2 sequences are SGHNT and YENEEA. This chain's CDR3 is CASSVGSPGNTIYF. The CDR3, as DNA: TGTGCCAGCAGCGTGGGGAGTCCTGGAAACACCATATATTTT.

V usage is TRBV5-1 and J usage is TRBJ1-3, with 7 bases matching TRBD1. The J segment lost 8 bases and the V segment lost 4 bases, leaving 9 bases of the junction unmatched. Looked up from germline, CDR1 is SGHRS and CDR2 is YFSETQ. This CDR3 has 14 residues. CDR3 sequence (DNA): TGCGCCAGCAGCCAGGGACAGTCAGAAGACACCATATATTTT. Translated, it gives CASSQGQSEDTIYF.

The chain combines TRBV21-1 with TRBJ1-2; TRBD1 is the table's D call, not checked against the DNA. TRBV21-1 is a known pseudogene. The length of the CDR3 is 16 residues. For the CDR3, the DNA is TGTGCCAGCAACAAGGGGGTCGGACAGGCATCCTATGGCTACACCTTC. This translates into CASNKGVGQASYGYTF.

This clone has just a few counts. V and J are TRBV11-2 and TRBJ2-5, with 13 bases that match TRBD2. Losses at the gene ends were 5 bases for V and 3 bases for J; bases not matched to a gene: 3. Germline CDR1 SGHAT, CDR2 FQNNGV. The CDR3 runs to 15 residues. The CDR3 loop reads CASSPGLAGEETQYF. CDR3 coding DNA: TGTGCCAGCAGCCCAGGACTAGCGGGAGAAGAGACCCAGTACTTC. The full variable domain, its missing parts supplied by reference TRBV11-2 and TRBJ2-5, is EAGVAQSPRYKIIEKRQSVAFWCNPISGHATLYWYQQILGQGPKLLIQFQNNGVVDDSQLPKDRFSAERLKGVDSTLKIQPAKLEDSAVYLCASSPGLAGEETQYFGPGTRLLVL.

CDR3 coding DNA: TGTGCCAGCAATCTTAATACCGGGGGCAATCAGCCCCAGCATTTT. This translates into CASNLNTGGNQPQHF. This chain links TRBV2 with TRBJ1-5, with no clear D. CDR1 and CDR2 (germline): SNHLY, FYNNEI. Deletions cut 7 bases from V and 2 bases from J, with 15 bases between. The CDR3 covers 15 residues.

In its sample, this clone is medium-sized. The chain recombines TRBV19 with TRBJ2-5; the D gene is possibly TRBD2 (6 bases). CDR1 is LNHDA and CDR2 is SQIVND in the germline V gene (reference sequence). Deletions cut 3 bases from V and 0 bases from J, with 8 bases between. The CDR3 has 14 residues. The CDR3 here is CASSIWGDQETQYF. The CDR3 bases are TGTGCCAGTAGTATCTGGGGGGACCAAGAGACCCAGTACTTC. Full variable domain (rest looked up from reference TRBV19 and TRBJ2-5): DGGITQSPKYLFRKEGQNVTLSCEQNLNHDAMYWYRQDPGQGLRLIYYSQIVNDFQKGDIAEGYSVSREKKESFPLTVTSAQKNPTAFYLCASSIWGDQETQYFGPGTRLLVL.

This clone was seen more than once but under ten times. V usage is TRBV6-5 and J usage is TRBJ1-2, with 9 bases aligning to TRBD1. Per germline, CDR1 MNHEY and CDR2 SVGAGI. The CDR3 spans 13 residues. J was trimmed by 7 bases and V by 6 bases; bases with no gene match: 6. CDR3 region: CASSATGGSGYTF. For the CDR3, the DNA is TGTGCCAGCAGCGCGACAGGGGGAAGTGGCTACACCTTC.

V is TRBV5-8 and J is TRBJ2-2, with D possibly TRBD1 on 5 matching bases. Germline CDR1 SGHTS, CDR2 YDEGEE. The CDR3 length is 15 residues. Trimming took 4 bases from V and 4 from J, leaving 14 bases between them. CDR3 sequence reads: CASSGQSLRTGELFF. The CDR3 DNA reads as TGTGCCAGCAGCGGACAATCTTTGCGCACCGGGGAGCTGTTTTTT.

The chain carries TRBV7-3 and TRBJ2-3; tentatively, D is TRBD2 (6 bases). Trimming pared 4 bases from V and 2 bases from J, leaving 13 bases between. Germline lookup yields CDR1 SGHTA and CDR2 FQGTGA. CDR3 length: 15 residues. The CDR3 loop reads CASSSSGLNTDTQYF. The CDR3 DNA is TGTGCCAGCAGCTCGTCGGGACTTAACACAGATACGCAGTATTTT.